The T cell receptor beta chain under discussion was sequenced for a study of blood T cell repertoires in COVID-19. Turning to the study itself: Some COVID-19 samples were acute and others convalescent; all came from the United States, Italy and Spain. The cDNA or gDNA used as material had been derived from T cells, B-cell-depleted T cells, or PBMCs.

Study processing details: Amplified reference gene primers provided the basis for estimating nucleated cell counts. TCRdb keeps only in-frame clones here, not all; method: immunoSEQ multiplex PCR. D and trimming come from the DNA, and the V and J calls and clone size come from that table. Of some 160,000 clones listed, almost 85% are singletons. V lost 1 base to trimming and J lost 1 base; unmatched junction nucleotides: 3. Germline V lookup: CDR1 SGHVS, CDR2 FQNEAQ. This CDR3 has 15 amino acids. Sequencing input: peripheral blood. The clonotype originates from a woman over 75 with COVID-19, enrolled during active disease. This rearrangement joins TRBV7-8 to TRBJ2-7; TRBD2 aligns across 8 bases. The CDR3 DNA is TGTGCCAGCAGCTTAGTTAGCGGGGCATCCTACGAGCAGTACTTC. Its protein product is CASSLVSGASYEQYF.